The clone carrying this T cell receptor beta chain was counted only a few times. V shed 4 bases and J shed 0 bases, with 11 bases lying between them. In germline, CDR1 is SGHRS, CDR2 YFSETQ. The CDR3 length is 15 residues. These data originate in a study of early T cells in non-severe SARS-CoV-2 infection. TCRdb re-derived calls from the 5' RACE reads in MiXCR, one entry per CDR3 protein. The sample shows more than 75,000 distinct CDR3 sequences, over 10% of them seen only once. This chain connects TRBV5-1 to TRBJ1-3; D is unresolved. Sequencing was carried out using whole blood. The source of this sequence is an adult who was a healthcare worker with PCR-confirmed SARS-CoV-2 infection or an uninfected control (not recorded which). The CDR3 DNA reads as TGCGCCAGCAGCCCTCTTTGGTCCTCTGGAAACACCATATATTTT. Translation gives CASSPLWSSGNTIYF.